These 17 T cell receptor beta chains were sequenced from one sample in a study of blood T cell repertoires in COVID-19 (TCRdb year 2020). The protocol used for the library was the immunoSEQ multiplex PCR assay. TCRdb stores this immuneACCESS table with in-frame sequences only. Part of the clones is absent; in the studies checked, under half of the shortfall reflects unresolved V genes, and no reason is known for the rest. Counted in this sample were 75,000 to 90,000 clones; around 90% of them appeared once. Of the sample, roughly 11% falls within the top ten clones. Input material: peripheral blood. Receptor source: a man older than 75 with acute or convalescent COVID-19.

V is TRBV7-2 and J is TRBJ1-5; maybe TRBD1 (6 bases). The CDR3 sequence is 15 residues long. Germline values: CDR1 SGHTA, CDR2 FQGNSA. Deletions cut 1 base from V and 6 bases from J, with 13 bases between. This chain's CDR3 is CASSLVGGAAQPQHF. The CDR3 DNA follows: TGTGCCAGCAGCTTAGTAGGGGGGGCCGCTCAGCCCCAGCATTTT.

The rearrangement joins TRBV4-1 to TRBJ2-3; D remains ambiguous. Looked up from germline, CDR1 is MGHRA and CDR2 is YSYEKL. The CDR3 length is 15 residues. V was shortened by 1 base and J by 1 base, with 9 bases between the two germline ends. CDR3 amino acids: CASSQGVERTDTQYF. In nucleotides, the CDR3 is TGCGCCAGCAGCCAAGGAGTCGAACGCACAGATACGCAGTATTTT.

J is TRBJ1-4 and V is TRBV27; a weak D match, TRBD1 (5 bases). Trimming left V 2 bases short and J 1 base short, with 11 bases between. There are 16 residues in the CDR3. The germline gives CDR1 MNHEY, CDR2 SMNVEV (reference sequence). The CDR3, as DNA: TGTGCCAGCAGTTTAAGGGGATTAGTAACTAATGAAAAACTGTTTTTT. Encoded protein: CASSLRGLVTNEKLFF.

V is TRBV4-2 and J is TRBJ1-5; D unresolved. The CDR3 runs 15 residues. V was shortened by 1 base and J by 2 bases, with 9 bases between the two germline ends. The germline V gene has CDR1 LGHNA and CDR2 YNFKEQ. DNA for the CDR3: TGTGCCAGCAGCCAAGTCAGGCAGGGCAATCAGCCCCAGCATTTT. Protein product: CASSQVRQGNQPQHF.

The gene calls are TRBV9 and TRBJ1-1, with 8 bases lining up with TRBD1. This CDR3 has 12 residues. V gave up 2 bases and J gave up 8 bases; unmatched junction bases: 2. Germline CDR1 reads SGDLS; CDR2 reads YYNGEE. The DNA of the CDR3 is TGTGCCAGCAGCGTCGACAGGGGCGAAGCTTTCTTT. Its protein is CASSVDRGEAFF. The variable domain in full, with the rest retrieved from reference TRBV9 and TRBJ1-1, is DSGVTQTPKHLITATGQRVTLRCSPRSGDLSVYWYQQSLDQGLQFLIQYYNGEERAKGNILERFSAQQFPDLHSELNLSSLELGDSALYFCASSVDRGEAFFGQGTRLTVV.

The chain links TRBV3-1 (or the pseudogene TRBV3-2) to TRBJ2-1; a possible D gene is TRBD1 (6 bases). The CDR3 runs 16 residues. Deletions cut 0 bases from V and 3 bases from J, with 12 bases between. Germline assignment: CDR1 LGHDT and CDR2 YNNKEL (reference sequence). The CDR3 nucleotides are TGTGCCAGCAGCCAAGATGGAACAGGGAACTACAATGAGCAGTTCTTC. This translates into CASSQDGTGNYNEQFF.

The J gene is TRBJ1-3, the V gene TRBV5-1; 7 bases match TRBD1. The CDR3 loop spans 14 amino acids. After removal of 4 bases from V and 4 bases from J, the junction contained 5 bases not matched to a gene. Germline CDR1 reads SGHRS; CDR2 reads YFSETQ. CDR3 nucleotide sequence: TGCGCCAGCAGCCAAACAGGGGAAGGAAACACCATATATTTT. Translating gives CASSQTGEGNTIYF.

This chain connects TRBV19 to TRBJ2-3; 8 bases are shared with TRBD1. The CDR3 is made up of 16 amino acids. Germline V gives CDR1 LNHDA, CDR2 SQIVND (reference sequence). The junction had 7 bases not matched to a gene; V was cut back by 2 bases and J by 3 bases. CDR3 bases: TGTGCCAGTAGTATATGGCAGGGGGCTGGTACAGATACGCAGTATTTT. This translates into CASSIWQGAGTDTQYF. The whole variable domain, filled in from reference TRBV19 and TRBJ2-3, reads DGGITQSPKYLFRKEGQNVTLSCEQNLNHDAMYWYRQDPGQGLRLIYYSQIVNDFQKGDIAEGYSVSREKKESFPLTVTSAQKNPTAFYLCASSIWQGAGTDTQYFGPGTRLTVL.

This clone was counted once. The chain has TRBV9 and TRBJ1-6, with 8 nucleotides matching TRBD1. Germline V CDR1 and CDR2: SGDLS, YYNGEE. The V gene end was trimmed by 6 bases and the J gene end by 4 bases; junction bases not matched to a gene: 6. The CDR3 sequence is 15 residues long. This CDR3 reads CASTETGAYNSPLHF. CDR3 nucleotide sequence: TGTGCCAGCACCGAGACAGGGGCTTATAATTCACCCCTCCACTTT. The full variable domain, completed using reference TRBV9 and TRBJ1-6, is DSGVTQTPKHLITATGQRVTLRCSPRSGDLSVYWYQQSLDQGLQFLIQYYNGEERAKGNILERFSAQQFPDLHSELNLSSLELGDSALYFCASTETGAYNSPLHFGNGTRLTVT.

V gene TRBV2 combines with J gene TRBJ1-6, with D perhaps TRBD1 (5 bases). The CDR3 contains 14 residues. V lost 2 bases, J lost 10 bases, and 12 bases lay in between. CDR1 SNHLY and CDR2 FYNNEI come from the germline V gene. CDR3 sequence (DNA): TGTGCCAGCAGTGAATTAGGGGTCAACTCACCCCTCCACTTT. As protein: CASSELGVNSPLHF.

This chain connects TRBV7-2 to TRBJ2-1, with 10 bases matching TRBD2. Germline lookup yields CDR1 SGHTA and CDR2 FQGNSA. The CDR3 has 16 amino acids. CDR3 DNA sequence: TGTGCGGCGCGGGCTAGCGGGGGAAGCTCCTACAATGAGCAGTTCTTC. Protein product: CAARASGGSSYNEQFF.

This chain uses TRBV27 with TRBJ2-3; D might be TRBD1 (5 bases). Germline V gene sequence: CDR1 MNHEY, CDR2 SMNVEV (reference sequence). The CDR3 covers 14 residues. V lost 5 bases to trimming and J lost 2 bases, with 11 bases between them. The CDR3 spells CASSHGAHTDTQYF. The CDR3 DNA follows: TGTGCCAGCAGTCATGGGGCTCACACAGATACGCAGTATTTT.

The chain links TRBV18 to TRBJ2-1, with TRBD2 matching 9 bases. Germline CDR1 is KGHSH and CDR2 is LQKENI. The CDR3 runs 14 residues. With 6 bases clipped from V and 10 bases from J, the junction kept 10 bases outside the gene matches. In DNA form, the CDR3 reads TGTGCCAGCTCCCCGACTAGCGGCAGACAGGAGCAGTTCTTC. This translates into CASSPTSGRQEQFF. Looking up the rest from reference TRBV18 and TRBJ2-1 gives the full variable domain: NAGVMQNPRHLVRRRGQEARLRCSPMKGHSHVYWYRQLPEEGLKFMVYLQKENIIDESGMPKERFSAEFPKEGPSILRIQQVVRGDSAAYFCASSPTSGRQEQFFGPGTRLTVL.

CDR3 residues: CASTRTSGSGNEQFF. The CDR3 DNA reads TGTGCCAGCACCCGGACTAGCGGGAGTGGCAATGAGCAGTTCTTC. The chain combines TRBV6-4 with TRBJ2-1; TRBD2 aligns across 13 bases. The ends lost 7 bases at V and 6 bases at J; junction bases unmatched: 6. Germline CDR1 and CDR2: MRHNA and SNTAGT. This CDR3 comprises 15 residues.

This clone was seen a few times. J is TRBJ1-4 and V is TRBV4-2; tentatively, D is TRBD1 (6 bases). Between the trimmed V and J ends, which lost 1 base and 4 bases, there was a span of 13 bases. In germline, CDR1 is LGHNA, CDR2 YNFKEQ. CDR3 length: 16 residues. The CDR3 protein is CASSQGGRGFNEKLFF. As DNA, the CDR3 is TGTGCCAGCAGCCAAGGGGGCAGGGGCTTTAATGAAAAACTGTTTTTT.

The rearrangement joins TRBV2 to TRBJ1-6; 12 nucleotides align to TRBD1. V lost 6 bases and J lost 0; bases outside the gene matches: 12. This CDR3 is 20 amino acids long. Germline V gene lookup returns CDR1 SNHLY and CDR2 FYNNEI. The CDR3 DNA is TGTGCCAGCAGCGGAACCACGGGACAGGGGGCCTCCTCCTATAATTCACCCCTCCACTTT. Its translation is CASSGTTGQGASSYNSPLHF.

The chain links TRBV2 to TRBJ1-2, with TRBD1 matching 8 bases. From germline, CDR1 is SNHLY and CDR2 FYNNEI. V lost 6 bases, J lost 12 bases, and 9 bases stayed unmatched. CDR3 size: 12 residues. The CDR3 region has the DNA TGTGCCAGCAGCTTTTCGGACAGGGACAACACCTTC. Protein: CASSFSDRDNTF.